This TCR beta chain emerged from a study of cytomegalovirus exposure and HLA in healthy donors. Study background: Within the Caucasian-associated ancestry cluster were roughly 82% of the 398 genotyped donors.

Germline V gives CDR1 ENHRY, CDR2 SYGVKD. The length of the CDR3 is 15 residues. Researchers ran the PCR with 60 Vbeta and 13 Jbeta primers. Data came from immunoSEQ multiplex PCR; TCRdb stores just in-frame clones and leaves some out. Recorded for this sample: around 190,000 clones. With respect to this clone: The antigen remains undetermined. A junction end diverges from the germline sequence, so it may reflect a read error. Different DNA sequences within this sample yield the same CDR3.

Whole-study findings and limits: An ancestry cluster, one associated with Asian ancestry, reportedly showed fewer N-insertions than the approximately 650-donor mean in a later analysis. Over 15,000 TCR beta sequences were associated with HLA alleles at 0.05 false discovery rate in a later analysis.

This sequence was found in a woman younger than 45 in good health and CMV-seropositive. This chain uses TRBV10-3 with TRBJ1-5; tentatively, D is TRBD1 (5 bases). The sequenced sample was PBMCs. This CDR3 is CAISEKGSGNQPQHF. The CDR3 nucleotides are TGTGCCATCAGTGAGAAGGGGTCGGGCAATCAGCCCCAGCACTTT.